These 8 T cell receptor beta chains were sequenced from one sample in a study of CD8+ T cells in alopecia areata. Extraction and reverse transcription of RNA yielded cDNA as the sequencing template. Produced via immunoSEQ multiplex PCR; TCRdb's table is partial and in-frame only. The table has 200,000 or so clones, about three fifths seen once; the top ten hold about 5.5%. Sample treatment: oral pan-JAK inhibitor, 5-10 mg twice daily. Material: CD4+ T cells sorted from blood, obtained at week 24, from a patient treated with tofacitinib. The receptors stem from a human donor with alopecia areata.

V gene TRBV7-3 combines with J gene TRBJ2-7, with D perhaps matching TRBD2 (6 bases). Trimming pared 4 bases from V and 7 bases from J, leaving 17 bases between. Germline CDR1 SGHTA, CDR2 FQGTGA. This CDR3 has 14 amino acids. The CDR3 bases are TGTGCCAGCAGCTCATCGGGGGACCCCAGGGAGCAGTACTTC. Amino acids: CASSSSGDPREQYF. Complete variable domain (other parts from reference TRBV7-3 and TRBJ2-7): GAGVSQTPSNKVTEKGKYVELRCDPISGHTALYWYRQSLGQGPEFLIYFQGTGAADDSGLPNDRFFAVRPEGSVSTLKIQRTERGDSAVYLCASSSSGDPREQYFGPGTRLTVT.

This rearrangement joins TRBV7-9 to TRBJ2-4; possible D gene TRBD2, 6 bases. Germline V gives CDR1 SEHNR, CDR2 FQNEAQ (reference sequence). Trimming shortened V by 8 bases and J by 8 bases, and 16 bases separated the two germline ends. This CDR3 is built from 13 residues. CDR3 region: CASAIGGTYIQYF. Written as DNA, the CDR3 is TGTGCCAGCGCGATCGGGGGAACGTACATTCAGTACTTC. The full variable domain, with the rest looked up from reference TRBV7-9 and TRBJ2-4, is DTGVSQNPRHKITKRGQNVTFRCDPISEHNRLYWYRQTLGQGPEFLTYFQNEAQLEKSRLLSDRFSAERPKGSFSTLEIQRTEQGDSAMYLCASAIGGTYIQYFGAGTRLSVL.

This chain uses TRBV5-1 with TRBJ1-6, with no clear D. Germline V gene lookup returns CDR1 SGHRS and CDR2 YFSETQ. The CDR3 runs to 15 residues. V dropped 0 bases and J dropped 0 bases, with 4 bases sitting between them. CDR3 in DNA: TGCGCCAGCAGCTTGGACAGCTCCTATAATTCACCCCTCCACTTT. Residues: CASSLDSSYNSPLHF.

This clone was seen only once. The CDR3 protein is CASSLGGTENEKLFF. The CDR3 DNA reads TGTGCCAGCAGCTTAGGTGGGACAGAAAATGAAAAACTGTTTTTT. V usage is TRBV7-2 and J usage is TRBJ1-4, with 7 bases identical to TRBD1. The V gene's germline CDR1 is SGHTA and CDR2 FQGNSA. The CDR3 sequence is 15 residues long. V lost 1 base to trimming and J lost 5 bases; unmatched junction nucleotides: 4.

V and J are TRBV5-1 and TRBJ2-7; weak D call: TRBD2 (6 bases). Germline CDR1 reads SGHRS; CDR2 reads YFSETQ. CDR3 length equals 14 residues. The V and J ends lost 4 bases and 3 bases respectively, with 14 bases between them. This chain's CDR3 is CASSAAGRNYEQYF. For the CDR3, the DNA is TGCGCCAGCAGCGCAGCGGGTAGGAACTACGAGCAGTACTTC.

The V and J genes are TRBV5-4 and TRBJ1-6, with a weak D call TRBD1 (6 bases). CDR1 SGHNT and CDR2 YYREEE come from the germline V gene (reference sequence). The CDR3 extends over 14 amino acids. Trimming pared 2 bases from V and 10 bases from J, leaving 13 bases between. CDR3 DNA: TGTGCCAGCAGCTTTTCGACAGGTTTATCACCCCTCCACTTT. Translated: CASSFSTGLSPLHF.

V usage is TRBV7-9 and J usage is TRBJ1-4; the D is unclear. Trimming took off 1 base at V and 7 bases at J, with 4 bases between the two ends. This CDR3 spans 12 amino acids. Germline V gene data show CDR1 as SEHNR and CDR2 as FQNEAQ (reference sequence). As DNA, the CDR3 is TGTGCCAGCAGCTTAGATGCTGAAAAACTGTTTTTT. It specifies CASSLDAEKLFF.

In this sample, this clone turned up a few times. The chain uses TRBV4-1 and TRBJ2-7; 7 bases are a match to TRBD2. With 0 bases clipped from V and 2 bases from J, the junction kept 10 bases outside the gene matches. This CDR3 has 17 residues. Germline CDR1 and CDR2: MGHRA and YSYEKL. The CDR3 spells CASSQDRGDSGTYEQYF. The CDR3 nucleotides are TGCGCCAGCAGCCAAGATCGGGGGGATAGCGGAACCTACGAGCAGTACTTC.